The 16 T cell receptor beta chains below come from one sample, sequenced in a study of beta chain features in type 1 diabetes. The study, taken as a whole, reports: All four CD4+ subsets of Type 1 diabetes patients contained TCRB CDR3s that were moderately but significantly shorter.

Expressed TCRB transcripts got sequenced, as all isolated RNA was reverse transcribed. The data were produced by immunoSEQ multiplex PCR, yet TCRdb's version contains in-frame clones alone and is incomplete. In the table there are 120,000 or so clones, 17% of which are singletons. Their antigen targets remain unknown. Sequencing was carried out using central memory CD4+ T cells from blood. These receptors all come from a man in his late teens or twenties with type 1 diabetes.

The rearrangement joins TRBV30 to TRBJ2-7; D is unclear. V was cut by 0 bases and J by 2 bases, with 14 bases left in between. Per germline, CDR1 GTSNPN and CDR2 SVGIG (reference sequence). The CDR3 length is 15 residues. CDR3 in amino acids: CAWSVVGLLAYEQYF. CDR3 coding DNA: TGTGCCTGGAGTGTTGTCGGGTTATTGGCCTACGAGCAGTACTTC.

This clone was detected only a few times. The CDR3 region is CSVGRGGGYTF. In nucleotides, the CDR3 is TGCAGCGTTGGGCGGGGAGGGGGCTACACCTTC. The chain carries TRBV29-1 and TRBJ1-2, with D unresolved. Looked up from germline, CDR1 is SQVTM and CDR2 is ANQGSEA. Trimming took 4 bases from V and 8 from J, leaving 11 bases between them. CDR3 length equals 11 residues.

Remarks on this clone: Just one base apart from a much larger clone, this may be a read error. This CDR3 is also generated by other DNA sequences in the sample. The V gene is TRBV18, the J gene TRBJ2-5; D is unclear. CDR1 is KGHSH, CDR2 LQKENI, per germline. CDR3 length equals 11 residues. With 3 bases removed from V and 3 bases from J, the gap between germline ends came to 2 bases. In DNA, the CDR3 is TGTGCCAGCTCACCTAAAGAGACCCAGTACTTC. It codes for CASSPKETQYF.

This clone has a handful of counts. The same CDR3 can be traced to other DNA sequences in this sample. This chain uses TRBV5-4 with TRBJ2-5; 11 bases are shared with TRBD2. CDR1 and CDR2 from the germline V gene are SGHNT and YYREEE (reference sequence). The V gene end was trimmed by 4 bases and the J gene end by 7 bases; junction bases not matched to a gene: 12. This CDR3 has 16 amino acids. CDR3 sequence (DNA): TGTGCCAGCAGCCCCGGGACTAGCGGTAGAACGGGGACCCAGTACTTC. Encoded protein: CASSPGTSGRTGTQYF.

This clone was observed a handful of times. The chain combines TRBV4-2 with TRBJ2-2; D not certain. Trimming took off 7 bases at V and 3 bases at J, with 9 bases between the two ends. This CDR3 region has 13 residues. Germline CDR1 reads LGHNA; CDR2 reads YNFKEQ. CDR3 residues: CASKGQYTGELFF. The CDR3 DNA reads TGTGCCAGCAAAGGCCAGTACACCGGGGAGCTGTTTTTT.

This clone has more than one count but fewer than ten. V and J are TRBV29-1 and TRBJ1-1; D may be TRBD1 (5 bases). The CDR3 is made up of 15 amino acids. Germline CDR1 reads SQVTM; CDR2 reads ANQGSEA. The V gene lost 3 bases and the J gene lost 0 bases, with 14 bases spanning the gap. CDR3 nucleotides: TGCAGCGTTGATAACGGGTGGGGCATGAACACTGAAGCTTTCTTT. Translation gives CSVDNGWGMNTEAFF.

The chain combines TRBV7-9 with TRBJ2-1; D not certain. Germline CDR1 reads SEHNR; CDR2 reads FQNEAQ (reference sequence). The CDR3 loop spans 14 amino acids. V lost 6 bases, J lost 3 bases, and 12 bases lay in between. CDR3 DNA sequence: TGTGCCAGCAGTACCCCAGAGATCTACAATGAGCAGTTCTTC. This codes for CASSTPEIYNEQFF. Supplemented by reference TRBV7-9 and TRBJ2-1, the full variable domain reads DTGVSQNPRHKITKRGQNVTFRCDPISEHNRLYWYRQTLGQGPEFLTYFQNEAQLEKSRLLSDRFSAERPKGSFSTLEIQRTEQGDSAMYLCASSTPEIYNEQFFGPGTRLTVL.

The rearrangement uses TRBV4-2 and TRBJ2-1, with D possibly TRBD2 on 6 matching bases. V was clipped by 4 bases and J by 0 bases, with 19 bases between them. CDR1 is LGHNA and CDR2 is YNFKEQ in the germline V gene. The length of the CDR3 is 18 residues. The CDR3 region has the DNA TGTGCCAGCAGCCGAGAAGGAGGGGCGGCCAGCTCCTACAATGAGCAGTTCTTC. Encoded protein: CASSREGGAASSYNEQFF.

In its sample, this clone was seen a few times. The gene calls are TRBV30 and TRBJ2-7; maybe TRBD1 (6 bases). Germline V CDR1 and CDR2: GTSNPN, SVGIG (reference sequence). V lost 2 bases and J 4 bases, leaving 12 bases between the germline ends. CDR3 length: 13 residues. The CDR3 DNA reads as TGTGCCTGGAGTAAACAGGGACCTTACGAGCAGTACTTC. Its translation: CAWSKQGPYEQYF.

This clone was counted at least ten times. The rearrangement links TRBV29-1 to TRBJ2-7, with 10 bases fitting TRBD1. With V trimmed by 7 bases and J by 7 bases, 4 bases remained unmatched. This CDR3 is 11 amino acids long. Germline loops: CDR1 SQVTM, CDR2 ANQGSEA. CDR3 nucleotide sequence: TGCAGCGGCCGGACAGGGGGAGAGCAGTACTTC. Translating gives CSGRTGGEQYF.

This clone has just a few counts. The chain links TRBV18 to TRBJ1-6; the match to TRBD1 covers 9 bases. Trimming took 6 bases from V and 8 from J; bases not matched to a gene: 8. CDR1 and CDR2 from the germline V gene are KGHSH and LQKENI. CDR3 length equals 15 residues. For the CDR3, the DNA is TGTGCCAGCTCTTACGATACAGGGGGCTATTCACCCCTCCACTTT. Protein product: CASSYDTGGYSPLHF.

This clone was counted between two and nine times. The V and J genes are TRBV11-2 and TRBJ2-2, with 7 positions matching TRBD2. With 2 bases clipped from V and 0 bases from J, the junction kept 3 bases outside the gene matches. CDR1 is SGHAT, CDR2 FQNNGV, per germline. The CDR3 covers 16 residues. CDR3 nucleotides: TGTGCCAGCAGCTTACAAGCGGGACCGAACACCGGGGAGCTGTTTTTT. It translates to CASSLQAGPNTGELFF.

J is TRBJ2-7 and V is TRBV7-2, with D maybe TRBD1 (6 bases). V dropped 5 bases and J dropped 5 bases, with 16 bases sitting between them. The CDR3 sequence is 14 residues long. CDR1 SGHTA and CDR2 FQGNSA come from the germline V gene. The CDR3 sequence: CASSHYQTGDEQYF. The CDR3 DNA reads TGTGCCAGCAGCCACTATCAGACAGGCGACGAGCAGTACTTC.

V gene TRBV30 combines with J gene TRBJ2-1; 10 bases align to TRBD1. Per germline, CDR1 GTSNPN and CDR2 SVGIG (reference sequence). The length of the CDR3 is 14 residues. V trimming: 0 bases; J trimming: 9 bases; junction bases outside the gene matches: 5. CDR3 DNA: TGTGCCTGGAGTGTGAGACAGGGGGCGGTTGAGCAGTTCTTC. Translated: CAWSVRQGAVEQFF.

The chain has TRBV15 and TRBJ2-2; TRBD2 agrees at 7 bases. Trimming removed 7 bases from V and 1 base from J; junction bases left unmatched: 15. The CDR3 covers 18 residues. Germline V gene data show CDR1 as LNHNV and CDR2 as YYDKDF (reference sequence). The CDR3 loop is CATTSKRASGGNTGELFF. CDR3 in DNA: TGTGCCACCACCTCGAAGCGGGCTAGCGGAGGGAACACCGGGGAGCTGTTTTTT.

About this clone: The junction and the germline gene differ at one end; a read error may be behind it. This chain connects TRBV7-3 to TRBJ2-3; no clear D gene. Germline lookup yields CDR1 SGHTA and CDR2 FQGTGA. There are 13 residues in the CDR3. The CDR3 sequence is CTSSLLFPDTQYF. The CDR3 DNA reads as TGTACCAGCAGCTTATTATTTCCAGATACGCAGTATTTT.